A single sample is the source of the 17 T cell receptor beta chains below, sequenced in a study of chemoradiotherapy in HPV16-positive cancers. Here immunoSEQ multiplex PCR was the method, and the copy in TCRdb shows in-frame clones only, minus some. The sample shows some 210 clones, around 84% of them seen only once. The sequencing here drew on tumor tissue, taken from a patient who underwent chemoradiotherapy. Receptor source: a human donor with HPV-associated anogenital cancer.

This clone was seen a handful of times. The chain uses TRBV27 and TRBJ2-7, with 9 bases that match TRBD1. CDR1 MNHEY and CDR2 SMNVEV come from the germline V gene (reference sequence). The J segment lost 3 bases and the V segment lost 2 bases, leaving 5 bases of the junction unmatched. The CDR3 spans 15 residues. The chain's CDR3 is CASSLHRQGVYEQYF. The CDR3 nucleotides read TGTGCCAGCAGTTTACATCGACAGGGGGTCTACGAGCAGTACTTC.

Concerning this clone itself: An end of the junction does not agree with germline; a read error may underlie this. Here the CDR3 reads CASSLGDRVQETQYF. CDR3 in DNA: TGTGCTAGCAGCTTAGGGGACAGGGTCCAAGAGACCCAGTACTTC. The chain is built from TRBV7-7 and TRBJ2-5; 9 nucleotides agree with TRBD1. CDR1 SSHAT and CDR2 FNYEAQ come from the germline V gene (reference sequence). The length of the CDR3 is 15 residues.

V and J are TRBV27 and TRBJ2-3, with unresolved D. The V gene lost 6 bases and the J gene lost 3 bases, with 19 bases spanning the gap. Germline V gives CDR1 MNHEY, CDR2 SMNVEV (reference sequence). The CDR3 consists of 16 residues. CDR3 nucleotides: TGTGCCAGCAGGGTTCGGACCCAGGCACCGACAGATACGCAGTATTTT. Encoded protein: CASRVRTQAPTDTQYF.

The rearrangement uses TRBV13 and TRBJ2-1; D unclear. The germline V and J ends were trimmed by 2 bases and 1 base, with 9 bases remaining between them. This CDR3 has 15 residues. Germline-derived CDR1 and CDR2 are PRHDT and FYEKMQ (reference sequence). CDR3 protein: CASSLLARSYNEQFF. The DNA of the CDR3 is TGTGCCAGCAGCTTACTCGCAAGGTCCTACAATGAGCAGTTCTTC.

The genes are TRBV7-2 and TRBJ1-6; 7 bases line up with TRBD1. This CDR3 comprises 17 residues. Germline V gene lookup returns CDR1 SGHTA and CDR2 FQGNSA. Trimming at V came to 3 bases and at J to 10 bases, leaving 15 bases not matched to a gene. Written as DNA, the CDR3 is TGTGCCAGCAGCTTCTGGAGTGTGAGGACAGGTGACTCACCCCTCCACTTT. This codes for CASSFWSVRTGDSPLHF.

The rearrangement links TRBV2 to TRBJ2-1; TRBD2 aligns across 10 bases. Trimming removed 7 bases from V and 10 bases from J; junction bases left unmatched: 13. CDR1 and CDR2 from the germline V gene are SNHLY and FYNNEI. The CDR3 is made up of 15 amino acids. The CDR3 region is CASIERGLASPEQFF. The CDR3 nucleotides read TGTGCCAGCATCGAAAGGGGACTAGCGTCCCCCGAGCAGTTCTTC. The complete variable domain, with remaining parts taken from reference TRBV2 and TRBJ2-1, reads EPEVTQTPSHQVTQMGQEVILRCVPISNHLYFYWYRQILGQKVEFLVSFYNNEISEKSEIFDDQFSVERPDGSNFTLKIRSTKLEDSAMYFCASIERGLASPEQFFGPGTRLTVL.

This chain links TRBV7-6 with TRBJ1-1, with no clear D. CDR3 length: 13 amino acids. V lost 2 bases, J lost 5 bases, and 9 bases lay in between. The germline gives CDR1 SGHVS, CDR2 FNYEAQ. DNA for the CDR3: TGTGCCAGCAGCTTAAGTGAGCGTACTGAAGCTTTCTTT. It is translated as CASSLSERTEAFF.

This chain joins TRBV30 and TRBJ2-1; D remains unclear. The ends were cut back, 4 bases at V and 6 bases at J, with 13 bases in the middle. This CDR3 has 13 amino acids. From germline, CDR1 is GTSNPN and CDR2 SVGIG (reference sequence). CDR3 DNA: TGTGCCTGGACAGCGACGGGCCCCAATGAGCAGTTCTTC. It yields the protein CAWTATGPNEQFF.

This chain connects TRBV4-1 to TRBJ1-1; D gene ambiguous. Trimming removed 7 bases at V and 4 bases at J, with 19 bases between. Germline V gene lookup returns CDR1 MGHRA and CDR2 YSYEKL. The CDR3 has 15 amino acids. CDR3 protein: CASIGVGLSGTEAFF. DNA of the CDR3: TGCGCCAGCATCGGGGTAGGCCTCTCGGGCACTGAAGCTTTCTTT.

The rearrangement uses TRBV27 and TRBJ2-7, with a weak D call TRBD1 (8 bases). The V gene lost 2 bases and the J gene lost 2 bases, with 16 bases spanning the gap. The CDR3 consists of 16 residues. Germline CDR1 is MNHEY and CDR2 is SMNVEV (reference sequence). DNA for the CDR3: TGTGCCAGCAGTTTAATCACAGGGGGGGATCCCTACGAGCAGTACTTC. Translation gives CASSLITGGDPYEQYF.

The rearrangement links TRBV28 to TRBJ1-1, with a tentative D call TRBD1 (5 bases). V gave up 3 bases and J gave up 5 bases, with 19 bases separating them. The CDR3 runs to 16 residues. CDR1 is MDHEN and CDR2 is SYDVKM in the germline V gene. The CDR3 DNA is TGTGCCAGCAGTTTGATGCGACTCCGCTGGGGGACTGAAGCTTTCTTT. Its translation is CASSLMRLRWGTEAFF.

This chain links TRBV6-5 with TRBJ1-2, with unresolved D. CDR3 length: 14 residues. CDR1 and CDR2 from the germline V gene are MNHEY and SVGAGI. Trimming took 0 bases from V and 3 from J, leaving 8 bases between them. DNA of the CDR3: TGTGCCAGCAGTTACTCGGAGGGCTACTATGGCTACACCTTC. Amino acids: CASSYSEGYYGYTF.

With regard to this clone: One junction end disagrees with the germline gene, perhaps due to a read error. The V gene is TRBV7-7, the J gene TRBJ2-1; 8 bases agree with TRBD2. The CDR3 runs 15 residues. CDR1 SSHAT and CDR2 FNYEAQ come from the germline V gene (reference sequence). CDR3 sequence (DNA): TGTGCTAGCAGCTCAGGGCGGGGGGCCGAGAATGAGCAGTTCTTC. It specifies CASSSGRGAENEQFF.

V and J are TRBV28 and TRBJ1-2; D unresolved. Deletions cut 3 bases from V and 4 bases from J, with 6 bases between. Germline assignment: CDR1 MDHEN and CDR2 SYDVKM. The CDR3 covers 12 residues. This CDR3 reads CASSLTGYGYTF. The DNA for the CDR3 is TGTGCCAGCAGTTTGACGGGCTATGGCTACACCTTC.

The CDR3 DNA follows: TGTGCCTGGAGTGCAGGGGGGAATCAGCCCCAGCATTTT. Encoded protein: CAWSAGGNQPQHF. This chain uses TRBV30 with TRBJ1-5; 7 bases align to TRBD1. The CDR3 is made up of 13 amino acids. CDR1 and CDR2 from the germline V gene are GTSNPN and SVGIG (reference sequence). The ends lost 1 base at V and 4 bases at J; junction bases unmatched: 1.

The rearrangement links TRBV10-3 to TRBJ2-7; 8 positions agree with TRBD2. This CDR3 is 16 amino acids long. CDR1 and CDR2 (germline): ENHRY, SYGVKD. The trim removed 3 bases at V and 3 bases at J, leaving 10 bases unmatched. The CDR3 bases are TGTGCCATCAGTGACCCCGACGGACTAGCCGACTACGAGCAGTACTTC. It translates to CAISDPDGLADYEQYF.

The chain recombines TRBV11-3 with TRBJ1-1; no clear D. Germline values: CDR1 SGHNT, CDR2 YENEEA. Trimming took 0 bases from V and 2 from J, leaving 10 bases between them. The CDR3 consists of 15 residues. The CDR3 sequence is CASSLDSGINTEAFF. As DNA, the CDR3 is TGTGCCAGCAGCTTAGACTCGGGGATAAACACTGAAGCTTTCTTT.